The sequence of this TCR beta chain was determined in a study of spatial heterogeneity in lung cancer. About the research overall: Across the raw uncorrected reads, a unique TCR and UMI combination was observed, on average, more than ten times.

As to time point: blood at routine non-recurrence follow-up after resection. The input material, whole RNA from tumor, nontumor lung or frozen PBMC, was sequenced unsorted. TCRdb redid the calling of the 5' RACE reads with MiXCR, one entry per CDR3 protein. Here the sample spans roughly 72,000 distinct CDR3 sequences, approximately 8.9% being singletons. CDR1 and CDR2 from the germline V gene are SGHRS and YFSETQ. The V and J ends lost 4 bases and 3 bases, in that order; junction bases with no gene match: 11. The CDR3 has 17 amino acids. The V and J genes are TRBV5-1 and TRBJ2-7; 12 nucleotides align to TRBD2. The specimen comprised PBMCs, sampled at follow-up. This clonotype was sampled from a female donor with early-stage non-small cell lung cancer. The CDR3: CASSEGLAGNPVYEQYF. The CDR3 nucleotides read TGCGCCAGCAGCGAAGGACTAGCGGGAAATCCAGTCTACGAGCAGTACTTC.